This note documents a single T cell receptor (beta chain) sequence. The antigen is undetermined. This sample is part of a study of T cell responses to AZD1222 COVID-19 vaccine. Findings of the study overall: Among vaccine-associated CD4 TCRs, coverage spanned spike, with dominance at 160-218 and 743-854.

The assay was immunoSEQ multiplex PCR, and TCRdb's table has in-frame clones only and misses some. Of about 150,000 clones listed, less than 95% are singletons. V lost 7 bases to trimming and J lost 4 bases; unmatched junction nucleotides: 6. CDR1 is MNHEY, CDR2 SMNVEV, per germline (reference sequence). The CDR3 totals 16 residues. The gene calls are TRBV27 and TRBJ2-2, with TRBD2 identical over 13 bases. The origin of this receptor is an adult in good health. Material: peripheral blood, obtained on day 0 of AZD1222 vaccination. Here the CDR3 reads CASMTSGRRGTGELFF. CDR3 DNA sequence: TGTGCCAGCATGACTAGCGGGAGGCGCGGCACCGGGGAGCTGTTTTTT.